Presented here are 18 T cell receptor beta chains from one specimen sequenced in a study of beta chain features in type 1 diabetes. Expressed TCRB transcripts were sequenced, since all the RNA that had been isolated was reverse transcribed. The data were produced by immunoSEQ multiplex PCR, yet TCRdb's version contains in-frame clones alone and is incomplete. This sample has nearly 350,000 clones, with roughly 8% found just once. Sequences were obtained from central memory CD4+ T cells from blood. The receptors were gathered from a woman aged 18-29 years in good health.

Notes on this clone: With a far larger clone one base away, a read error is the likely cause. At the DNA level, this CDR3 is encoded by other sequences in the same sample as well. This rearrangement joins TRBV29-1 to TRBJ2-1, with D hard to call. Germline CDR1 SQVTM, CDR2 ANQGSEA. There are 13 residues in the CDR3. With 0 bases removed from V and 7 bases from J, the gap between germline ends came to 10 bases. The CDR3 reads CSVEEGGWNEQFF. The CDR3 DNA reads as TGCAGCGTTGAAGAGGGTGGGTGGAATGAGCAGTTCTTC.

The CDR3 sequence is CASSRLKGGTEAFF. Written as DNA, the CDR3 is TGTGCCAGCAGTCGACTAAAAGGCGGCACTGAAGCTTTCTTT. The rearrangement joins TRBV6-5 to TRBJ1-1, with D unresolved. Germline CDR1 reads MNHEY; CDR2 reads SVGAGI. Trimming removed 5 bases at V and 4 bases at J, with 14 bases between. The CDR3 length is 14 residues.

J is TRBJ2-7 and V is TRBV4-3; 7 bases are a match to TRBD2. This CDR3 is 15 amino acids long. V lost 2 bases and J lost 0; bases outside the gene matches: 4. CDR1 and CDR2 from the germline V gene are LGHNA and YSLEER. The CDR3 DNA sequence: TGCGCCAGCAGCCAACAAGCGGGGAGCTCCTACGAGCAGTACTTC. As protein: CASSQQAGSSYEQYF.

The chain recombines TRBV2 with TRBJ1-3; no clear D gene. CDR1 is SNHLY, CDR2 FYNNEI, per germline. Trimming cost V 4 bases and J 4 bases, with 11 bases left between them. The CDR3 consists of 14 residues. The CDR3 is CASSVAGYGNTIYF. The CDR3 nucleotides read TGTGCCAGCAGTGTGGCGGGCTACGGAAACACCATATATTTT.

The chain links TRBV5-8 to TRBJ2-5, with TRBD2 identical over 11 bases. The J segment lost 12 bases and the V segment lost 0 bases, leaving 7 bases of the junction unmatched. CDR1 is SGHTS and CDR2 is YDEGEE in the germline V gene. The CDR3 length is 14 residues. Here the CDR3 reads CASSLDRPTSGEYF. CDR3 DNA: TGTGCCAGCAGCTTGGATCGTCCGACTAGCGGGGAGTACTTC. The whole variable domain, filled in from reference TRBV5-8 and TRBJ2-5, reads EAGVTQSPTHLIKTRGQQATLRCSPISGHTSVYWYQQALGLGLQFLLWYDEGEERNRGNFPPRFSGRQFPNYSSELNVNALELEDSALYLCASSLDRPTSGEYFGPGTRLLVL.

This clone turned up a few times. The J gene is TRBJ1-5, the V gene TRBV6-5; D gene ambiguous. Germline CDR1 reads MNHEY; CDR2 reads SVGAGI. V was trimmed by 2 bases and J by 5 bases, leaving 7 bases between them. The CDR3 extends over 13 amino acids. CDR3 in DNA: TGTGCCAGCAGTTACAAAAGGGATCAGCCCCAGCATTTT. Residues: CASSYKRDQPQHF.

In its sample, this clone was seen a few times. This rearrangement joins TRBV6-1 to TRBJ1-1; the D gene is possibly TRBD1 (5 bases). The CDR3 extends over 13 amino acids. Deletions cut 5 bases from V and 4 bases from J, with 11 bases between. Germline V CDR1 and CDR2: MNHNS, SASEGT. The chain's CDR3 is CASSNRQSTEAFF. CDR3 bases: TGTGCCAGCAGTAATAGACAGTCCACTGAAGCTTTCTTT.

This clone was picked up a small number of times. As DNA, the CDR3 is TGTGCCAGCAGCTTGGTGACTAGTGGTTCCGATACGCAGTATTTT. This codes for CASSLVTSGSDTQYF. The chain is built from TRBV5-6 and TRBJ2-3, with D possibly being TRBD2 (6 bases). Germline V gene sequence: CDR1 SGHDT, CDR2 YYEEEE. The CDR3 consists of 15 residues. V was cut by 0 bases and J by 6 bases, with 14 bases left in between.

The chain is built from TRBV7-8 and TRBJ2-3, with 7 bases identical to TRBD2. Trimming cost V 6 bases and J 1 base; bases outside gene matches: 7. Germline V gene lookup returns CDR1 SGHVS and CDR2 FQNEAQ. This CDR3 spans 15 amino acids. CDR3 coding DNA: TGTGCCAGCAGTTGGGGGGGAGATCGCACAGATACGCAGTATTTT. Residues: CASSWGGDRTDTQYF.

J is TRBJ2-2 and V is TRBV7-2, with D perhaps assigned TRBD1 or TRBD2 (5 bases each). Germline CDR1 is SGHTA and CDR2 is FQGNSA. V was clipped by 2 bases and J by 4 bases, with 14 bases between them. The CDR3 is 16 amino acids. CDR3 in DNA: TGTGCCAGCAGCTTAATCGGGGCGCCGACCACCGGGGAGCTGTTTTTT. It yields the protein CASSLIGAPTTGELFF.

This clone was seen ten or more times. The V gene is TRBV28, the J gene TRBJ2-4, with no clear D. This CDR3 is 14 amino acids long. Germline V lookup: CDR1 MDHEN, CDR2 SYDVKM. V lost 3 bases, J lost 0 bases, and 6 bases lay in between. This CDR3 is CASSFQVAKNIQYF. For the CDR3, the DNA is TGTGCCAGCAGTTTCCAGGTAGCCAAAAACATTCAGTACTTC.

This clone was observed at least ten times. J is TRBJ2-6 and V is TRBV15; D is possibly TRBD2 (5 bases). Germline V gives CDR1 LNHNV, CDR2 YYDKDF (reference sequence). There are 19 residues in the CDR3. The ends were cut back, 1 base at V and 7 bases at J, with 23 bases in the middle. The DNA for the CDR3 is TGTGCCACCAGCAGAGTAGCCGGGGAAAGTATATCGGGAGCCAACGTCCTGACTTTC. As protein: CATSRVAGESISGANVLTF. Using reference TRBV15 and TRBJ2-6 for the parts outside the CDR3, the full variable domain is DAMVIQNPRYQVTQFGKPVTLSCSQTLNHNVMYWYQQKSSQAPKLLFHYYDKDFNNEADTPDNFQSRRPNTSFCFLDIRSPGLGDTAMYLCATSRVAGESISGANVLTFGAGSRLTVL.

The gene calls are TRBV14 and TRBJ2-5; D unresolved. V lost 1 base to trimming and J lost 7 bases, with 16 bases between them. Per the germline V gene, CDR1 is SGHDN and CDR2 is FVKESK. CDR3 length: 15 residues. In DNA, the CDR3 is TGTGCCAGCAGCCAAGGTCAATTCGGCCGAGGGACCCAGTACTTC. It yields the protein CASSQGQFGRGTQYF.

This chain links TRBV28 with TRBJ2-7; D unclear. V was shortened by 6 bases and J by 1 base, with 10 bases between the two germline ends. CDR3 length: 13 residues. The germline V gene has CDR1 MDHEN and CDR2 SYDVKM. CDR3 bases: TGTGCCAGCAGCGTAGTGCTTTCCTACGAGCAGTACTTC. Translation gives CASSVVLSYEQYF.

This clone was picked up many times. The rearrangement uses TRBV5-4 and TRBJ2-4; D tentatively reads TRBD1 or TRBD2 (5 bases each). CDR1 SGHNT and CDR2 YYREEE come from the germline V gene (reference sequence). Deletions cut 3 bases from V and 1 base from J, with 11 bases between. This CDR3 is 15 amino acids long. This CDR3 is CASSSGRDAKNIQYF. The CDR3 region has the DNA TGTGCCAGCAGCTCCGGACGGGACGCCAAAAACATTCAGTACTTC.

This clone was picked up a small number of times. This chain links TRBV25-1 with TRBJ2-5; 9 bases map to TRBD1. The J call may not be correct, given that the DNA end is closer to TRBJ2-7. Germline V gene lookup returns CDR1 MGHDK and CDR2 SYGVNS. The CDR3 contains 13 residues. The CDR3 sequence: CATQTGGRYEQYF. The CDR3 nucleotides are TGTGCCACTCAAACAGGGGGCCGCTACGAGCAGTACTTC.

The rearrangement joins TRBV7-5 to TRBJ2-3; the table calls TRBD2, which could not be checked here. TRBV7-5 is labeled a pseudogene. CDR3 length equals 15 residues. CDR3 sequence: CARSFDGGATDTQYF. Here the CDR3 DNA reads TGTGCCAGAAGCTTCGACGGCGGGGCCACAGATACGCAGTATTTT.

This clone was seen at least ten times. The chain carries TRBV7-8 and TRBJ2-1, with TRBD1 as a possible D gene (7 bases). CDR1 is SGHVS and CDR2 is FQNEAQ in the germline V gene. V lost 5 bases, J lost 10 bases, and 12 bases lay in between. The CDR3 is 12 residues long. The CDR3 DNA reads as TGTGCCAGCAGCCCAGGGGGGCGGGAGCAGTTCTTC. The encoded protein is CASSPGGREQFF.